The entry below describes one T cell receptor beta chain. As yet, its antigen is unknown. This entry comes from a study of OX40 agonist ivuxolimab in advanced cancers. Study in general: From roughly 20 to 85 years was the age range, with a mean of around 54 years, and 70% to 85% were male. Partial responses were achieved by three patients: one hepatocellular carcinoma, two cutaneous melanoma.

Broader study findings: Some nonresponders additionally presented with little normalized T-cell clonal expansion. Expanded clones belonging to CD8+ T cells outnumbered, on average, those of CD4+.

Method: immunoSEQ multiplex PCR; TCRdb's copy keeps in-frame clones and lacks some. The sample lists 45,000 to 65,000 clones, less than 90% occurring once. This receptor was identified in an adult with an advanced solid tumor such as melanoma, head and neck, liver or kidney cancer. This specimen was CD4+ or CD8+ T cells sorted from blood, taken in a trial of the OX40 agonist ivuxolimab.

The CDR3 region has the DNA TGCGCCAGCAGCCCTTCAGGCCCCTACGAGCAGTACTTC. It specifies CASSPSGPYEQYF. The chain couples TRBV5-1 to TRBJ2-7; D gene unclear. Germline V CDR1 and CDR2: SGHRS, YFSETQ. The CDR3 length is 13 residues. V was trimmed by 4 bases and J by 2 bases, leaving 10 bases between them.